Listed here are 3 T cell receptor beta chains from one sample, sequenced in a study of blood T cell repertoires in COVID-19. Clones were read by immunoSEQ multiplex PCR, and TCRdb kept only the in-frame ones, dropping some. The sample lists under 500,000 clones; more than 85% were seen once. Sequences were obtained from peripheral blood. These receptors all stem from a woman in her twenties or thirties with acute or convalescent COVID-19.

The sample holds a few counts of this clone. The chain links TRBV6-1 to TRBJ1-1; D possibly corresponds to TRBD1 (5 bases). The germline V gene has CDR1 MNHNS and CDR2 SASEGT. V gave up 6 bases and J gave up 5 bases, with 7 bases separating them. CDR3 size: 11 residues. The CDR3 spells CASRAGTEAFF. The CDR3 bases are TGTGCCAGCAGGGCAGGGACTGAAGCTTTCTTT.

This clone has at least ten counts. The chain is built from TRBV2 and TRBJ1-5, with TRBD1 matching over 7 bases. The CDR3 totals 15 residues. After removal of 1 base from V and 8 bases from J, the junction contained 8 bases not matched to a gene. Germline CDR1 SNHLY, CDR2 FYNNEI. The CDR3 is CASSEVGTGDKPQHF. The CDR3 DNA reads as TGTGCCAGCAGTGAAGTTGGCACAGGGGACAAGCCCCAGCATTTT.

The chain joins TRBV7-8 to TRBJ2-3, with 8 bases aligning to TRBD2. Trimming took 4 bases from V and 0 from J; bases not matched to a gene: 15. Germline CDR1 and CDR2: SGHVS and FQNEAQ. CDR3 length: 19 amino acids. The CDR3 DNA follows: TGTGCCAGCAGCTCGACGGGGGGGGCACGGACGATTAGCACAGATACGCAGTATTTT. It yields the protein CASSSTGGARTISTDTQYF.